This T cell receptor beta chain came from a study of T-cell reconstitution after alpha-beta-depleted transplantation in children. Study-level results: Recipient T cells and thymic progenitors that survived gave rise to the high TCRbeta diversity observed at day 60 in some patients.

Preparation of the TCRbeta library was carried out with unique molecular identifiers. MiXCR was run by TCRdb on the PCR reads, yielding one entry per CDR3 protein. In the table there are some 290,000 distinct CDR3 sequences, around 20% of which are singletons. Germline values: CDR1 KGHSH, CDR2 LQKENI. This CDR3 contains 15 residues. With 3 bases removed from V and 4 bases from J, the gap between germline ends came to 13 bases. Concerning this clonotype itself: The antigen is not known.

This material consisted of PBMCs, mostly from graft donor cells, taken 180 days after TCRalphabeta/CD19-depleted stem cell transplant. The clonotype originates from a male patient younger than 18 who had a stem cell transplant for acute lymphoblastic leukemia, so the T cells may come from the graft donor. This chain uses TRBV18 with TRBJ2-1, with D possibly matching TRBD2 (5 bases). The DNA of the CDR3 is TGTGCCAGCTCACCCCGGCTAGCCGTTTACAATGAGCAGTTCTTC. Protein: CASSPRLAVYNEQFF.